This T cell receptor beta chain was captured in a study of cytotoxic CD8 clonotypes in ibrutinib-treated CLL. Between the trimmed V and J ends, which lost 3 bases and 0 bases, there was a span of 12 bases. This CDR3 region has 16 residues. Germline V gene data show CDR1 as SGDLS and CDR2 as YYNGEE. Only in-frame clones appear in the TCRdb table, and some are missing; sequencing was by immunoSEQ multiplex PCR. Of around 310,000 clones listed, around four fifths are singletons. This chain connects TRBV9 to TRBJ2-2; the D gene could be TRBD1 or TRBD2 (5 bases each). The source is a human donor with chronic lymphocytic leukemia. Sequenced material: PBMCs, taken before ibrutinib treatment. CDR3 protein: CASSAYRTSNTGELFF. DNA of the CDR3: TGTGCCAGCAGCGCTTACAGGACTTCGAACACCGGGGAGCTGTTTTTT.